The entry below gives a single TCR beta chain sequence along with its context. Profiling relied on immunoSEQ multiplex PCR, and the TCRdb table lists in-frame clones only, not all of them. The sample consists of about 660,000 clones, over 75% of them appearing once. This sample was taken from a study of shared T cell receptors in the human thymus. CDR3 length: 17 amino acids. Trimming took 3 bases from V and 0 from J; bases not matched to a gene: 8. CDR1 MDHEN and CDR2 SYDVKM come from the germline V gene. These data are also associated with another study on human thymus T cells.

The source material was thymocytes. The TCR was taken from a boy younger than two with a congenital heart defect. The J gene is TRBJ1-1, the V gene TRBV28, with 9 positions matching TRBD1. CDR3 sequence (DNA): TGTGCCAGCAGTTTTGACAGGGGGACTATAATGAACACTGAAGCTTTCTTT. Its translation: CASSFDRGTIMNTEAFF.